A selection of T cell receptor beta chains follows, all from one sample in a study of T cells after yellow fever vaccination. TCRdb passed the 5' RACE reads through MiXCR, listing each CDR3 protein once. Seen here are fewer than 400,000 distinct CDR3 sequences, about 10% observed once, and the top ten hold about 3%. The sample consisted of CD4+ T cells sorted from PBMCs, taken 45 days after the yellow fever booster vaccination. These receptors originate from a man younger than 35 who received the YFV17D yellow fever vaccine. The CDR3 runs from the conserved cysteine through the conserved F or W. D genes are given only for firm matches. Clone size is given for some rows only: seen once, a few or many times, or a class if the clone is expanded.

>TRBJ2-3|TRBV5-6|few|.
TGTGCCAGCAGCAAGGGACTTCATACGCAGTATTTT
CASSKGLHTQYF
>TRBJ2-2|TRBV11-2|many|.
TGTGCCAGCAGCTTTACGGGGACCGGGGAGCTGTTTTTT
CASSFTGTGELFF
>TRBJ2-2|TRBV4-3|.|.
TGCGCCAGCAGCCAATGGGACACCGGGGAGCTGTTTTTT
CASSQWDTGELFF
>TRBJ2-3|TRBV18|few|.
TGTGCCAGCTCACCACAAAACTTAGGAGTCTCAGATACGCAGTATTTT
CASSPQNLGVSDTQYF
>TRBJ1-5|TRBV6-6|.|.
TGTGCCAGCAGCCAAACCGCCAGGTACTATAGCAATCAGCCCCAGCATTTT
CASSQTARYYSNQPQHF
>TRBJ2-3|TRBV20-1|.|.
TGCAGTGCCTTGCTGGGAATCAGGGATACGCAGTATTTT
CSALLGIRDTQYF
>TRBJ2-1|TRBV28|.|.
TGTGCCAGCAGTTCTGGCGAGCAGTTCTTC
CASSSGEQFF
>TRBJ2-1|TRBV7-2|few|TRBD2
TGTGCCAGCAGCTTAGCTCCTAGCGGGGGGTACAATGAGCAGTTCTTC
CASSLAPSGGYNEQFF
>TRBJ1-5|TRBV4-3|many|TRBD1
TGCGCCAGCAGCCCGACAGGGATTCAGCCCCAGCATTTT
CASSPTGIQPQHF
>TRBJ1-1|TRBV4-3|few|.
TGCGCCAGCAGCCGCAATATACAGGGTAACACTGAAGCTTTCTTT
CASSRNIQGNTEAFF
>TRBJ2-5|TRBV7-2|few|.
TGTGCCAGCAGCTTAGCTCGGTCCACTGGCGGGGAGCCCCATACCCAGTACTTC
CASSLARSTGGEPHTQYF
>TRBJ1-2|TRBV5-1|.|TRBD1
TGCGCCAGCAGCTGGGGACAGGGGACTAACTATGGCTACACCTTC
CASSWGQGTNYGYTF
>TRBJ2-5|TRBV12-3/TRBV12-4|many|.
TGTGCCAGCAGTTTTGCAGCGTACCAAGAGACCCAGTACTTC
CASSFAAYQETQYF